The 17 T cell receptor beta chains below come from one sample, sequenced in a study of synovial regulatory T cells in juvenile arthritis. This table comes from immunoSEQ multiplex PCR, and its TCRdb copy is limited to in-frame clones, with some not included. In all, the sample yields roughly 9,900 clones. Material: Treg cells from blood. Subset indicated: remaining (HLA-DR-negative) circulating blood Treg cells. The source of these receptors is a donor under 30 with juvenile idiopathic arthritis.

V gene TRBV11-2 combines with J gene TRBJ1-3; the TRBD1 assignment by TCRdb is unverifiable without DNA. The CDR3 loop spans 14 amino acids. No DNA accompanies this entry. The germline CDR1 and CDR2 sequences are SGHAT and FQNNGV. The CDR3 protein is CASSPTGHGNTIYF.

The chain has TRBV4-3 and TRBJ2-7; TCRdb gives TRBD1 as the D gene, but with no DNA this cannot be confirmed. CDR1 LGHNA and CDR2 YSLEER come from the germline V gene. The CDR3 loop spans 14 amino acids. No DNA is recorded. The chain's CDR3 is CASSRDRAIYEQYF.

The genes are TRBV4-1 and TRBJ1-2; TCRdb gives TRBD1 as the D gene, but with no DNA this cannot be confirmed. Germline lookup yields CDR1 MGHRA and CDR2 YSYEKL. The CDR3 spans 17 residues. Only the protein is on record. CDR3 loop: CASSRAQTLSTNYGYTF.

The CDR3 protein is CASSEQGRSYEQYF. This rearrangement joins TRBV25-1 to TRBJ2-7; TCRdb calls TRBD1, which cannot be checked without DNA. The length of the CDR3 is 14 residues. Nucleotide data are not available. CDR1 is MGHDK and CDR2 is SYGVNS in the germline V gene.

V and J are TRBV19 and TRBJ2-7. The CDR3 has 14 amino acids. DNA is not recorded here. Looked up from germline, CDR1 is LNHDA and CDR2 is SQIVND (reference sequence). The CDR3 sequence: CASSVDFHSYEQYF.

This CDR3 is CASSSSRQGNQPQHF. The genes are TRBV4-3 and TRBJ1-5; TCRdb's D gene call, TRBD1, goes unchecked for lack of DNA. The CDR3 length is 15 residues. The DNA is unrecorded. The germline V gene has CDR1 LGHNA and CDR2 YSLEER.

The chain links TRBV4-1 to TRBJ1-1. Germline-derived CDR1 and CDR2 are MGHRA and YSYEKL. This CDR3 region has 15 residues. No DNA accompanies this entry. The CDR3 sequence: CASSQGPALNTEAFF.

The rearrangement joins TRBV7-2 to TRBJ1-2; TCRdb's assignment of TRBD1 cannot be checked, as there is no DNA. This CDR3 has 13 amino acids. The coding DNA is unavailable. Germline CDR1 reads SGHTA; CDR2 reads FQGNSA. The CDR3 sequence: CASSFARGDGYTF. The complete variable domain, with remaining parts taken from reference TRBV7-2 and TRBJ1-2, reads GAGVSQSPSNKVTEKGKDVELRCDPISGHTALYWYRQSLGQGLEFLIYFQGNSAPDKSGLPSDRFSAERTGGSVSTLTIQRTQQEDSAVYLCASSFARGDGYTFGSGTRLTVV.

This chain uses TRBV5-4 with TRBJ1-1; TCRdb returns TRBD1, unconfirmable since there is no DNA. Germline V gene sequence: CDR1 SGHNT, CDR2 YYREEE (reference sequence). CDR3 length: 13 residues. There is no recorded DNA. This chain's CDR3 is CASSLEAGVEAFF.

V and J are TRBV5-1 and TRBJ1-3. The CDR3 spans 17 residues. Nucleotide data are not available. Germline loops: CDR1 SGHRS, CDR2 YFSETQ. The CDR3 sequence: CASSLAGRPRSGNTIYF.

The CDR3 sequence is CAITTGARSPLHF. The chain joins TRBV10-3 to TRBJ1-6; TCRdb indicates TRBD1, and absent DNA this call remains unverified. The CDR3 consists of 13 residues. Only the protein is available. Germline lookup yields CDR1 ENHRY and CDR2 SYGVKD.

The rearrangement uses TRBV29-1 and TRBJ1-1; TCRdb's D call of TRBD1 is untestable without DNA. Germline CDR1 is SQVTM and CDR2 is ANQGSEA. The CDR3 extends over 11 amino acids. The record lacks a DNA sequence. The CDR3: CSVSRQGEAFF.

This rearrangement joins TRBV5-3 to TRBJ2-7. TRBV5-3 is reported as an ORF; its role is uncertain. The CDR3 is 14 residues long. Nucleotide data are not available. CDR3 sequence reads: CARSPPGESYEQYF.

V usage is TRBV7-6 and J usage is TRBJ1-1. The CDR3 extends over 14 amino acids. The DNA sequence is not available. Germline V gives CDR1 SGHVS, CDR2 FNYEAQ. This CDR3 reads CASSLGFQGGEAFF.

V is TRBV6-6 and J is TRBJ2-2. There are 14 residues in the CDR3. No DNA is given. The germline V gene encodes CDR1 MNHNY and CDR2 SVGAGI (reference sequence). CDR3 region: CASGDKGGTGELFF.

The CDR3 region is CASSPGRGVHGELFF. The gene calls are TRBV27 and TRBJ2-2; there is no DNA to check the TCRdb D call of TRBD1. The germline V gene encodes CDR1 MNHEY and CDR2 SMNVEV (reference sequence). The CDR3 has 15 amino acids. No DNA is given.

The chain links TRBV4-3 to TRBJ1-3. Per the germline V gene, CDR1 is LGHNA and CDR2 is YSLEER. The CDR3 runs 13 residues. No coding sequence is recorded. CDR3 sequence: CASSRDGGNTIYF.